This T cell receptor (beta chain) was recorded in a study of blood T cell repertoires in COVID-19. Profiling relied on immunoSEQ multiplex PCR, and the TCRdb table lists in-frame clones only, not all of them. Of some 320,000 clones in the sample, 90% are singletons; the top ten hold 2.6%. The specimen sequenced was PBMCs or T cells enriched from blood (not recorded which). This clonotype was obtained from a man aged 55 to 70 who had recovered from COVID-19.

The DNA of the CDR3 is TGTGCCAGCAGCGTAATGACTAGCGGGAGGGTAGCGGGGGAGCTGTTTTTT. It encodes CASSVMTSGRVAGELFF. This chain joins TRBV9 and TRBJ2-2; TRBD2 matches at 14 bases. Germline CDR1 is SGDLS and CDR2 is YYNGEE. Germline trimming cut 1 base from V and 8 bases from J; bases unmatched to any gene: 7. This CDR3 spans 17 amino acids. Looking up the rest from reference TRBV9 and TRBJ2-2 gives the full variable domain: DSGVTQTPKHLITATGQRVTLRCSPRSGDLSVYWYQQSLDQGLQFLIQYYNGEERAKGNILERFSAQQFPDLHSELNLSSLELGDSALYFCASSVMTSGRVAGELFFGEGSRLTVL.